Listed here are 22 T cell receptor beta chains from one sample, sequenced in a study of CXCR3-negative and CXCR3-positive naive CD8 T cells. Libraries were UMI-labeled 5' RACE TRB cDNA. After re-calling the 5' RACE reads, TCRdb lists one entry per CDR3 protein, DNA absent. The table lists some 130,000 distinct CDR3 sequences. Sequencing was carried out using naive CXCR3- CD8+ T cells from blood. Described subset: CD45RO-CCR7+CD27+CD95- naive CD8+ T cells lacking CXCR3 (TNR3-). Receptors originate from a human donor in good health. Some clones in this sample may be carry-over from other donors' samples.

V and J are TRBV9 and TRBJ2-7; as DNA is missing, the TRBD1 call by TCRdb cannot be tested. Germline CDR1 and CDR2: SGDLS and YYNGEE. The CDR3 sequence is 16 residues long. CDR3 residues: CASSATGSPSPREQYF. Based on the CDR3 plus reference TRBV9 and TRBJ2-7, the full variable domain is DSGVTQTPKHLITATGQRVTLRCSPRSGDLSVYWYQQSLDQGLQFLIQYYNGEERAKGNILERFSAQQFPDLHSELNLSSLELGDSALYFCASSATGSPSPREQYFGPGTRLTVT.

The CDR3 sequence: CASSRDRGLETQYF. This rearrangement joins TRBV28 to TRBJ2-5; the TCRdb D gene call, TRBD1, has no DNA to confirm it. CDR3 length: 14 residues. Germline assignment: CDR1 MDHEN and CDR2 SYDVKM.

The rearrangement uses TRBV19 and TRBJ1-1. Germline loops: CDR1 LNHDA, CDR2 SQIVND (reference sequence). The CDR3 is 16 amino acids. The CDR3 spells CASSIAGRGLGTEAFF. Combining the CDR3 with reference TRBV19 and TRBJ1-1 gives the whole variable domain DGGITQSPKYLFRKEGQNVTLSCEQNLNHDAMYWYRQDPGQGLRLIYYSQIVNDFQKGDIAEGYSVSREKKESFPLTVTSAQKNPTAFYLCASSIAGRGLGTEAFFGQGTRLTVV.

The V call is TRBV13, the J call TRBJ2-5; no DNA is available, so the TRBD2 call from TCRdb remains unchecked. There are 15 residues in the CDR3. Per germline, CDR1 PRHDT and CDR2 FYEKMQ (reference sequence). CDR3 sequence reads: CASSSPISGTETQYF.

The gene calls are TRBV6-6 and TRBJ1-4; lacking DNA, the TRBD1 call made by TCRdb goes unchecked. This CDR3 has 21 residues. From germline, CDR1 is MNHNY and CDR2 SVGAGI (reference sequence). CDR3 sequence: CASSYWGEIPGQIPTNEKLFF.

The rearrangement links TRBV7-9 to TRBJ2-5; no DNA is available, so the TRBD2 call from TCRdb remains unchecked. Germline V gene lookup returns CDR1 SEHNR and CDR2 FQNEAQ (reference sequence). The CDR3 loop spans 16 amino acids. CDR3 sequence: CASSSLTSGGQETQYF.

V gene TRBV29-1 combines with J gene TRBJ2-5; lacking DNA, the TRBD1 call made by TCRdb goes unchecked. The CDR3 is 12 residues long. Germline V gives CDR1 SQVTM, CDR2 ANQGSEA. CDR3 region: CSVPGIGETQYF.

The CDR3 loop is CASSFSLNNEQFF. The chain links TRBV5-5 to TRBJ2-1. Germline CDR1 SGHKS, CDR2 YYEKEE (reference sequence). The length of the CDR3 is 13 residues.

This chain connects TRBV29-1 to TRBJ2-7; TCRdb designates TRBD1, a call that cannot be tested without DNA. Germline V gives CDR1 SQVTM, CDR2 ANQGSEA. The CDR3 sequence is 15 residues long. This CDR3 reads CSVGAGGTASYEQYF.

This rearrangement joins TRBV7-9 to TRBJ2-1; TCRdb's D call, TRBD1, is unchecked because there is no DNA. CDR3 size: 15 residues. Germline V gene sequence: CDR1 SEHNR, CDR2 FQNEAQ (reference sequence). The CDR3 sequence is CASSPGQQGINEQFF.

CDR3 in amino acids: CASSITGGAYNEQFF. V gene TRBV19 combines with J gene TRBJ2-1; checking the TCRdb D call of TRBD2 is not possible without DNA. The germline CDR1 and CDR2 sequences are LNHDA and SQIVND (reference sequence). The CDR3 totals 15 residues.

This chain joins TRBV15 and TRBJ2-2; TCRdb calls TRBD2, which cannot be checked without DNA. Germline V gives CDR1 LNHNV, CDR2 YYDKDF (reference sequence). The CDR3 totals 17 residues. The chain's CDR3 is CATSRHLAGGPNGELFF.

The chain recombines TRBV12-3 or TRBV12-4 with TRBJ2-3; TCRdb's D gene call, TRBD1, goes unchecked for lack of DNA. The CDR3 is made up of 16 amino acids. CDR3 sequence: CASSLRAAGSTDTQYF.

The chain recombines TRBV29-1 with TRBJ2-5; TCRdb designates TRBD2, a call that cannot be tested without DNA. The CDR3 covers 20 residues. CDR1 and CDR2 from the germline V gene are SQVTM and ANQGSEA. The CDR3 reads CSVEDLSGLAGVQYQETQYF.

The J gene is TRBJ1-2, the V gene TRBV29-1. The germline CDR1 and CDR2 sequences are SQVTM and ANQGSEA. The CDR3 loop spans 13 amino acids. This chain's CDR3 is CSVENGNNYGYTF.

This chain uses TRBV7-6 with TRBJ2-7; TCRdb gives TRBD1 as the D gene, but with no DNA this cannot be confirmed. The CDR3 extends over 16 amino acids. Germline CDR1 and CDR2: SGHVS and FNYEAQ. CDR3 loop: CASSLGGTATGYEQYF.

The chain has TRBV5-5 and TRBJ2-2; TCRdb selects TRBD2, and the lack of DNA leaves this call unchecked. This CDR3 contains 16 residues. The germline V gene has CDR1 SGHKS and CDR2 YYEKEE (reference sequence). Here the CDR3 reads CASSLEWVAGDGELFF.

The chain is built from TRBV27 and TRBJ2-7. The CDR3 spans 13 residues. Germline CDR1 and CDR2: MNHEY and SMNVEV (reference sequence). CDR3 protein: CASSPETLVEQHF.

The chain is built from TRBV4-3 and TRBJ2-5; TCRdb's assignment of TRBD1 cannot be checked, as there is no DNA. From germline, CDR1 is LGHNA and CDR2 YSLEER. The CDR3 runs 16 residues. The chain's CDR3 is CASSHLRTATGETQYF.

J is TRBJ2-1 and V is TRBV3-1; TCRdb's assignment of TRBD1 cannot be checked, as there is no DNA. Germline V CDR1 and CDR2: LGHDT, YNNKEL (reference sequence). CDR3 length equals 14 residues. CDR3 in amino acids: CASSQVENPPEQFF.

This chain joins TRBV12-5 and TRBJ2-1. From germline, CDR1 is LGHNT and CDR2 FRNRAP. The CDR3 length is 17 residues. CDR3 residues: CASGLFSSGSSYNEQFF.

The chain employs TRBV29-1 and TRBJ2-7; lacking DNA, the TRBD1 call made by TCRdb goes unchecked. The germline V gene encodes CDR1 SQVTM and CDR2 ANQGSEA. This CDR3 contains 12 residues. The CDR3 sequence: CSVVPGGYEQYF.